Following are 31 T cell receptor beta chains from one sample sequenced in a study of blood T cells in healthy people across ages. A second PCR of roughly 7 to 11 cycles used a sample-barcoded 5' primer and a J-beta primer mix. MiXCR was run by TCRdb on the 5' RACE reads, yielding one entry per CDR3 protein. This table holds some 1.7 million distinct CDR3 sequences, approximately 30% found once. Material for sequencing was blood. These receptors were obtained from a woman aged 25-40 years in good health.

Note on this clonotype: This could be a read error, since a much larger clone is one nucleotide away. The rearrangement uses TRBV7-9 and TRBJ2-5; weak D call: TRBD2 (6 bases). The CDR3 loop spans 14 amino acids. CDR1 is SEHNR, CDR2 FQNEAQ, per germline (reference sequence). V shed 1 base and J shed 11 bases, with 17 bases lying between them. As DNA, the CDR3 is TGTGCCAGCAGCTTAGGACTAGATGGCAATGAGCAGTACTTC. This translates into CASSLGLDGNEQYF.

This clonotype was picked up many times. This chain uses TRBV3-1 with TRBJ1-2; D remains ambiguous. The CDR3 loop spans 13 amino acids. Germline V gives CDR1 LGHDT, CDR2 YNNKEL (reference sequence). Trimming cost V 2 bases and J 6 bases, with 10 bases left between them. Written as DNA, the CDR3 is TGTGCCAGCAGCCAAAGGTCCGGCGATGGCTACACCTTC. Amino acid sequence: CASSQRSGDGYTF.

The chain has TRBV7-2 and TRBJ2-3; D remains unclear. The CDR3 is made up of 15 amino acids. Germline assignment: CDR1 SGHTA and CDR2 FQGNSA. V lost 1 base and J lost 7, with 15 bases in between. CDR3 residues: CASSLDLLTSYTQYF. Written as DNA, the CDR3 is TGTGCCAGCAGCTTAGACCTTCTGACGTCCTATACGCAGTATTTT. Combining the CDR3 with reference TRBV7-2 and TRBJ2-3 gives the whole variable domain GAGVSQSPSNKVTEKGKDVELRCDPISGHTALYWYRQSLGQGLEFLIYFQGNSAPDKSGLPSDRFSAERTGGSVSTLTIQRTQQEDSAVYLCASSLDLLTSYTQYFGPGTRLTVL.

V and J are TRBV27 and TRBJ1-1; a weak D match, TRBD1 (6 bases). Germline CDR1 and CDR2: MNHEY and SMNVEV (reference sequence). The CDR3 has 16 amino acids. V lost 7 bases to trimming and J lost 0 bases, with 18 bases between them. The CDR3 nucleotides read TGTGCCAGCACCGCTGTCCCAGGGGCGATGAACACTGAAGCTTTCTTT. Its translation: CASTAVPGAMNTEAFF.

This chain uses TRBV7-6 with TRBJ2-2; TRBD2 is a possible D gene (6 bases). Trimming shortened V by 8 bases and J by 5 bases, and 12 bases separated the two germline ends. Per the germline V gene, CDR1 is SGHVS and CDR2 is FNYEAQ. This CDR3 is built from 13 residues. CDR3 DNA sequence: TGTGCCAGCGTGAGGGCGGGGACCGGGGAGCTGTTTTTT. Residues: CASVRAGTGELFF. Variable domain in full (rest from reference TRBV7-6 and TRBJ2-2): GAGVSQSPRYKVTKRGQDVALRCDPISGHVSLYWYRQALGQGPEFLTYFNYEAQQDKSGLPNDRFSAERPEGSISTLTIQRTEQRDSAMYRCASVRAGTGELFFGEGSRLTVL.

Note on this clonotype: This could be a read error, since a much larger clone is one nucleotide away. The genes are TRBV28 and TRBJ2-7; 7 positions agree with TRBD1. The junction had 9 bases not matched to a gene; V was cut back by 3 bases and J by 7 bases. The CDR3 has 14 residues. Germline lookup yields CDR1 MDHEN and CDR2 SYDVKM. The CDR3 DNA sequence: TGTGCCAGCAGTTTGGCAGGGGGTGGCAAGGAGCAGTACTTC. Amino acid sequence: CASSLAGGGKEQYF. Combining the CDR3 with reference TRBV28 and TRBJ2-7 gives the whole variable domain DVKVTQSSRYLVKRTGEKVFLECVQDMDHENMFWYRQDPGLGLRLIYFSYDVKMKEKGDIPEGYSVSREKKERFSLILESASTNQTSMYLCASSLAGGGKEQYFGPGTRLTVT.

V gene TRBV6-1 combines with J gene TRBJ2-5, with D possibly matching TRBD2 (7 bases). V dropped 10 bases and J dropped 7 bases, with 31 bases sitting between them. Germline values: CDR1 MNHNS, CDR2 SASEGT. The CDR3 contains 17 residues. CDR3 sequence: CATQRAAGDTSGWTQYF. The CDR3 DNA reads TGTGCCACACAAAGGGCGGCGGGGGACACCTCCGGGTGGACCCAGTACTTC.

V is TRBV20-1 and J is TRBJ2-5; 13 nucleotides agree with TRBD2. The end of the DNA fits TRBJ2-7 better, so the J call may be wrong. Germline-derived CDR1 and CDR2 are DFQATT and SNEGSKA (reference sequence). CDR3 length: 14 amino acids. The CDR3: CSAISGLAGDEQYF. CDR3 bases: TGCAGTGCTATATCCGGACTAGCGGGAGACGAGCAGTACTTC.

With respect to this clonotype: The junction does not match germline at one end; this may be a read error. The chain couples TRBV12-5 to TRBJ2-1; D remains unclear. There are 13 residues in the CDR3. The germline V gene has CDR1 LGHNT and CDR2 FRNRAP. The CDR3 nucleotides read TGTGCTAGTGGATTGGGCCCCTGGGATGAGCAGTTCTTC. Protein sequence: CASGLGPWDEQFF.

The V call is TRBV5-5, the J call TRBJ1-6; tentative D call: TRBD1 (6 bases). Germline V lookup: CDR1 SGHKS, CDR2 YYEKEE (reference sequence). V was clipped by 0 bases and J by 11 bases, with 12 bases between them. This CDR3 has 14 residues. Here the CDR3 reads CASSLDRAGPPLHF. CDR3 bases: TGTGCCAGCAGCTTGGACAGGGCGGGGCCACCCCTCCACTTT.

About this clonotype itself: This clone may be a read error of a much larger clone one base away. The chain joins TRBV20-1 to TRBJ2-3; possibly TRBD2 for D (7 bases). The V and J ends lost 7 bases and 3 bases respectively, with 17 bases between them. CDR1 DFQATT and CDR2 SNEGSKA come from the germline V gene (reference sequence). The CDR3 loop spans 14 amino acids. CDR3 sequence: CSVRGGGPTDTQYF. The CDR3 DNA reads as TGCAGTGTTCGAGGGGGGGGCCCGACAGATACGCAGTATTTT.

This clonotype was detected a few times. This rearrangement joins TRBV5-1 to TRBJ2-6; 9 nucleotides agree with TRBD1. Germline V gene data show CDR1 as SGHRS and CDR2 as YFSETQ. With V trimmed by 1 base and J by 0 bases, 11 bases remained unmatched. The CDR3 runs to 20 residues. CDR3 nucleotide sequence: TGCGCCAGCAGCTTGAGCGATGGGACAGGGTCGTTCTCTGGGGCCAACGTCCTGACTTTC. Residues: CASSLSDGTGSFSGANVLTF.

This clonotype was counted only a few times. V gene TRBV7-8 combines with J gene TRBJ2-7; 8 bases map to TRBD2. The CDR3 length is 17 residues. V trimming: 4 bases; J trimming: 7 bases; junction bases outside the gene matches: 18. Per the germline V gene, CDR1 is SGHVS and CDR2 is FQNEAQ. CDR3 nucleotide sequence: TGTGCCAGCAGCTACCTAGCGGGCGGGTTGGGCTACTATGAGCAGTACTTC. As protein: CASSYLAGGLGYYEQYF.

This clonotype appeared a few times. The gene calls are TRBV5-5 and TRBJ1-2, with 7 positions matching TRBD1. V was pared by 2 bases and J by 8 bases, with 6 bases of the junction left unmatched. Germline CDR1 reads SGHKS; CDR2 reads YYEKEE (reference sequence). This CDR3 comprises 13 residues. As DNA, the CDR3 is TGTGCCAGCAGCTTAGGACAGGACTGGGGCTACACCTTC. It codes for CASSLGQDWGYTF.

The chain links TRBV11-3 to TRBJ2-1, with 7 bases fitting TRBD2. Germline assignment: CDR1 SGHNT and CDR2 YENEEA. The CDR3 extends over 17 amino acids. After removal of 1 base from V and 2 bases from J, the junction contained 8 bases not matched to a gene. CDR3 loop: CASSLGPWGGAYNEQFF. CDR3 DNA: TGTGCCAGCAGCTTAGGACCCTGGGGGGGGGCCTACAATGAGCAGTTCTTC.

At least ten counts were recorded for this clonotype. The chain joins TRBV7-2 to TRBJ2-7, with D possibly being TRBD1 or TRBD2 (5 bases each). This CDR3 has 14 amino acids. Germline V CDR1 and CDR2: SGHTA, FQGNSA. Trimming took 6 bases from V and 2 from J, leaving 14 bases between them. CDR3 DNA sequence: TGTGCCAGCAGGCCGGGGCCGACTACCTACGAGCAGTACTTC. Its translation: CASRPGPTTYEQYF.

The rearrangement links TRBV4-3 to TRBJ2-1, with 7 bases matching TRBD2. The CDR3 totals 16 residues. Per the germline V gene, CDR1 is LGHNA and CDR2 is YSLEER. Trimming cost V 2 bases and J 6 bases; bases outside gene matches: 10. The CDR3 protein is CASSQTRPSGLNEQFF. The CDR3 bases are TGCGCCAGCAGCCAAACGCGGCCTAGCGGCCTCAATGAGCAGTTCTTC.

The chain employs TRBV7-6 and TRBJ2-7; 7 nucleotides agree with TRBD2. CDR1 is SGHVS and CDR2 is FNYEAQ in the germline V gene. The CDR3 has 17 residues. V shed 4 bases and J 0 bases; nucleotides not matched to a gene: 12. CDR3 in DNA: TGTGCCAGCAGCTCCCCATTTGGGAGGGCCAGCTCCTACGAGCAGTACTTC. The encoded protein is CASSSPFGRASSYEQYF.

This clonotype was picked up a small number of times. V usage is TRBV7-2 and J usage is TRBJ2-1; D possibly corresponds to TRBD2 (5 bases). V was trimmed by 1 base and J by 9 bases, leaving 19 bases between them. Germline V gives CDR1 SGHTA, CDR2 FQGNSA. This CDR3 comprises 16 residues. The CDR3, as DNA: TGTGCCAGCAGCTTAGGAGTGAGGGTCGCATTCGGTGAGCAGTTCTTC. This translates into CASSLGVRVAFGEQFF.

This clonotype was detected ten times or more. The V gene is TRBV6-2 or TRBV6-3, the J gene TRBJ2-4; D gene unclear. The germline CDR1 and CDR2 sequences are MNHEY and SVGEGT. CDR3 length: 14 residues. V was shortened by 4 bases and J by 3 bases, with 10 bases between the two germline ends. The CDR3 loop reads CASSFVRFKNIQYF. CDR3 nucleotide sequence: TGTGCCAGCAGTTTTGTGAGGTTCAAAAACATTCAGTACTTC.

The table lists this clonotype with a few counts. V usage is TRBV5-1 and J usage is TRBJ2-5, with D perhaps matching TRBD2 (7 bases). The ends were cut back, 4 bases at V and 5 bases at J, with 12 bases in the middle. The CDR3 has 13 amino acids. CDR1 is SGHRS, CDR2 YFSETQ, per germline. The CDR3 reads CASSMGGRETQYF. The CDR3 nucleotides read TGCGCCAGCAGCATGGGGGGGCGTGAGACCCAGTACTTC. Based on the CDR3 plus reference TRBV5-1 and TRBJ2-5, the full variable domain is KAGVTQTPRYLIKTRGQQVTLSCSPISGHRSVSWYQQTPGQGLQFLFEYFSETQRNKGNFPGRFSGRQFSNSRSEMNVSTLELGDSALYLCASSMGGRETQYFGPGTRLLVL.

The chain employs TRBV6-2 or TRBV6-3 and TRBJ2-7; 7 nucleotides align to TRBD2. Per the germline V gene, CDR1 is MNHEY and CDR2 is SVGEGT. CDR3 length equals 14 residues. The junction had 5 bases not matched to a gene; V was cut back by 1 base and J by 5 bases. CDR3 amino acids: CASSYFETSHEQYF. DNA for the CDR3: TGTGCCAGCAGTTACTTTGAGACTAGCCACGAGCAGTACTTC.

This clonotype was found many times. The CDR3 protein is CASRPRAGDSNEQFF. CDR3 coding DNA: TGCGCCAGCAGACCAAGGGCCGGGGATAGTAATGAGCAGTTCTTC. The V and J genes are TRBV5-1 and TRBJ2-1; TRBD2 might be the D (5 bases). CDR3 length: 15 amino acids. The germline CDR1 and CDR2 sequences are SGHRS and YFSETQ. Between the trimmed V and J ends, which lost 5 bases and 7 bases, there was a span of 19 bases. Combining the CDR3 with reference TRBV5-1 and TRBJ2-1 gives the whole variable domain KAGVTQTPRYLIKTRGQQVTLSCSPISGHRSVSWYQQTPGQGLQFLFEYFSETQRNKGNFPGRFSGRQFSNSRSEMNVSTLELGDSALYLCASRPRAGDSNEQFFGPGTRLTVL.

There are a few counts of this clonotype. This rearrangement joins TRBV7-3 to TRBJ2-2; no clear D. The V end lost 5 bases, the J end lost 7 bases, and 11 bases lay between the germline ends. Germline-derived CDR1 and CDR2 are SGHTA and FQGTGA. The CDR3 length is 13 residues. CDR3 amino acids: CASSETTIGELFF. The CDR3 region has the DNA TGTGCCAGCAGCGAGACGACAATCGGGGAGCTGTTTTTT.

This clonotype has only a few counts. The rearrangement joins TRBV7-2 to TRBJ1-6, with a tentative D call TRBD1 (5 bases). Germline CDR1 reads SGHTA; CDR2 reads FQGNSA. Trimming removed 4 bases from V and 3 bases from J, with 16 bases in between. The CDR3 sequence is 17 residues long. CDR3 sequence: CASSSPVDSYYNSPLHF. The CDR3 DNA follows: TGTGCCAGCAGCTCCCCGGTTGACAGTTACTATAATTCACCCCTCCACTTT.

CDR3 in amino acids: CASSLKRAASGANVLTF. The CDR3 DNA reads TGTGCCAGCAGCTTGAAGCGGGCAGCCTCTGGGGCCAACGTCCTGACTTTC. The J gene is TRBJ2-6, the V gene TRBV7-9, with TRBD2 as a possible D gene (6 bases). Per germline, CDR1 SEHNR and CDR2 FQNEAQ (reference sequence). Trimming cost V 3 bases and J 0 bases, with 12 bases left between them. CDR3 length equals 17 residues.

The table lists this clonotype with a few counts. J is TRBJ1-2 and V is TRBV20-1; 11 nucleotides match TRBD1. The CDR3 has 14 residues. Germline-derived CDR1 and CDR2 are DFQATT and SNEGSKA (reference sequence). Trimming removed 5 bases from V and 8 bases from J; junction bases left unmatched: 10. CDR3 protein: CSAGRDRGSPGYTF. The CDR3 DNA follows: TGCAGTGCTGGGAGGGACAGGGGGAGCCCGGGCTACACCTTC.

This clonotype was seen a few times. The chain carries TRBV20-1 and TRBJ2-7; 8 bases are a match to TRBD2. V shed 1 base and J 2 bases; nucleotides not matched to a gene: 4. Per germline, CDR1 DFQATT and CDR2 SNEGSKA (reference sequence). The CDR3 length is 14 residues. CDR3 sequence (DNA): TGCAGTGCTAGAGTCGGGGGGGGCGCCTACGAGCAGTACTTC. This codes for CSARVGGGAYEQYF.

In this sample, this clonotype turned up once. CDR3 residues: CASSPPVGQGPGGAFF. CDR3 nucleotide sequence: TGCGCCAGCAGCCCCCCGGTGGGACAGGGACCGGGGGGAGCTTTCTTT. This chain connects TRBV5-1 to TRBJ1-1; TRBD1 matches at 9 bases. CDR3 length: 16 amino acids. CDR1 is SGHRS, CDR2 YFSETQ, per germline. The V and J ends lost 4 bases and 10 bases, in that order; junction bases with no gene match: 17. The full variable domain, its missing parts supplied by reference TRBV5-1 and TRBJ1-1, is KAGVTQTPRYLIKTRGQQVTLSCSPISGHRSVSWYQQTPGQGLQFLFEYFSETQRNKGNFPGRFSGRQFSNSRSEMNVSTLELGDSALYLCASSPPVGQGPGGAFFGQGTRLTVV.

The chain links TRBV12-3 or TRBV12-4 to TRBJ1-1; D gene unclear. The CDR3 has 11 amino acids. The V gene lost 6 bases and the J gene lost 7 bases, with 9 bases spanning the gap. CDR3 loop: CASSPGREAFF. CDR3 bases: TGTGCCAGCAGCCCCGGCCGTGAAGCTTTCTTT.

This clonotype came up a few times. V is TRBV27 and J is TRBJ2-1, with TRBD1 matching 7 bases. The CDR3 contains 15 residues. Per the germline V gene, CDR1 is MNHEY and CDR2 is SMNVEV (reference sequence). Trimming cost V 6 bases and J 0 bases; bases outside gene matches: 5. The CDR3 loop is CASSPDRYSYNEQFF. CDR3 DNA: TGTGCCAGCAGCCCGGACAGGTACTCCTACAATGAGCAGTTCTTC.